The next 30 T cell receptor beta chains were all read from a single sample in a study of cytomegalovirus exposure and HLA in healthy donors. Primers included in the PCR were 60 Vbeta and 13 Jbeta primers. TCRdb keeps only in-frame clones here, not all; method: immunoSEQ multiplex PCR. The table shows approximately 120,000 clones, with roughly 67% occurring only once. The sequencing sample was made of PBMCs. Every receptor here comes from a man aged 35 to 55 in good health and CMV-seronegative.

The chain employs TRBV6-5 and TRBJ1-5; D perhaps matches TRBD1 (5 bases). The V gene lost 10 bases and the J gene lost 1 base, with 8 bases spanning the gap. There are 12 residues in the CDR3. In germline, CDR1 is MNHEY, CDR2 SVGAGI. CDR3 protein: CATGGSNQPQHF. The CDR3 nucleotides read TGTGCCACTGGGGGGAGCAATCAGCCCCAGCATTTT.

This sequence joins TRBV4-3 and TRBJ2-3, with 8 bases that match TRBD1. The CDR3 contains 16 residues. Germline V gene data show CDR1 as LGHNA and CDR2 as YSLEER. The V segment lost 3 bases and the J segment 3 bases; nucleotides outside the gene matches: 8. The CDR3 DNA follows: TGCGCCAGCAGCCAGCTGACAGGGGTGGCGACAGATACGCAGTATTTT. Protein product: CASSQLTGVATDTQYF.

This clone was observed once. The rearrangement links TRBV9 to TRBJ2-3; the match to TRBD2 covers 10 bases. V trimming: 0 bases; J trimming: 1 base; junction bases outside the gene matches: 5. Germline CDR1 SGDLS, CDR2 YYNGEE. The CDR3 totals 17 residues. The CDR3 sequence: CASSVGSSGGGTDTQYF. In nucleotides, the CDR3 is TGTGCCAGCAGCGTAGGGTCTAGCGGGGGTGGCACAGATACGCAGTATTTT.

V usage is TRBV4-2 and J usage is TRBJ1-1; D ambiguous. CDR1 is LGHNA, CDR2 YNFKEQ, per germline. V was pared by 0 bases and J by 4 bases, with 9 bases between. This CDR3 region has 14 residues. CDR3 in amino acids: CASSQEVVLTEAFF. CDR3 in DNA: TGTGCCAGCAGCCAAGAGGTAGTCCTCACTGAAGCTTTCTTT.

The chain recombines TRBV18 with TRBJ2-5; maybe TRBD1 (5 bases). CDR1 is KGHSH, CDR2 LQKENI, per germline. V lost 2 bases, J lost 1 base, and 11 bases lay in between. The CDR3 spans 15 residues. The CDR3 DNA reads TGTGCCAGCTCACCAATGGGGCAACCCCAAGAGACCCAGTACTTC. Translation: CASSPMGQPQETQYF.

The V and J genes are TRBV9 and TRBJ2-2; 8 bases map to TRBD2. J lost 4 bases, V lost 4 bases, and 9 bases had no gene match. This CDR3 has 16 residues. Germline CDR1 is SGDLS and CDR2 is YYNGEE. As DNA, the CDR3 is TGTGCCAGCAGCTCCCGAGCGGGGGTGAGCACCGGGGAGCTGTTTTTT. Protein product: CASSSRAGVSTGELFF.

This chain uses TRBV6-6 with TRBJ2-2; a weak D match, TRBD1 (6 bases). V dropped 6 bases and J dropped 2 bases, with 10 bases sitting between them. Germline V lookup: CDR1 MNHNY, CDR2 SVGAGI (reference sequence). CDR3 size: 14 residues. The CDR3, as DNA: TGTGCCAGCAGCGAACAGGGTAACACCGGGGAGCTGTTTTTT. It specifies CASSEQGNTGELFF.

This clone has just one count. V and J are TRBV7-2 and TRBJ1-1; 8 bases fit TRBD1. Germline trimming cut 1 base from V and 0 bases from J; bases unmatched to any gene: 4. The V gene's germline CDR1 is SGHTA and CDR2 FQGNSA. CDR3 length: 16 amino acids. For the CDR3, the DNA is TGTGCCAGCAGCTTAGGGGGGACAGGATTGAACACTGAAGCTTTCTTT. Its translation: CASSLGGTGLNTEAFF.

The V gene is TRBV19, the J gene TRBJ2-3; 11 bases map to TRBD2. V lost 5 bases to trimming and J lost 4 bases; unmatched junction nucleotides: 11. Germline CDR1 and CDR2: LNHDA and SQIVND (reference sequence). This CDR3 comprises 17 residues. The DNA for the CDR3 is TGTGCCAGTAGTGCTACTAGCGGGAGTTACTTATCAGATACGCAGTATTTT. This encodes CASSATSGSYLSDTQYF.

The V gene is TRBV6-5, the J gene TRBJ2-5; 7 bases agree with TRBD2. The J call may be incorrect, as the DNA end agrees better with TRBJ2-7. This CDR3 spans 15 amino acids. In germline, CDR1 is MNHEY, CDR2 SVGAGI. The CDR3 DNA reads TGTGCCAGCAGGCGGCGGGGGTCCCATCCTTACGAGCAGTACTTC. Translated, it gives CASRRRGSHPYEQYF.

This clone showed up many times. The chain has TRBV4-3 and TRBJ2-1; 7 positions match TRBD2. The germline gives CDR1 LGHNA, CDR2 YSLEER. J gave up 4 bases and V 1 base, and 7 bases lay outside the gene matches. The CDR3 has 16 residues. CDR3 amino acids: CASSQGGLRDYNEQFF. CDR3 nucleotide sequence: TGCGCCAGCAGCCAAGGGGGACTACGGGATTACAATGAGCAGTTCTTC.

This clone was counted a single time. The rearrangement links TRBV14 to TRBJ2-7, with TRBD1 identical over 7 bases. Germline CDR1 SGHDN, CDR2 FVKESK. This CDR3 contains 13 residues. After removal of 1 base from V and 6 bases from J, the junction contained 3 bases not matched to a gene. CDR3 DNA: TGTGCCAGCAGCCAAGTAGAGGGGGCCGAGCAGTACTTC. As protein: CASSQVEGAEQYF. The full variable domain, its missing parts supplied by reference TRBV14 and TRBJ2-7, is EAGVTQFPSHSVIEKGQTVTLRCDPISGHDNLYWYRRVMGKEIKFLLHFVKESKQDESGMPNNRFLAERTGGTYSTLKVQPAELEDSGVYFCASSQVEGAEQYFGPGTRLTVT.

The chain has TRBV19 and TRBJ2-3, with TRBD2 identical over 13 bases. Germline V gene data show CDR1 as LNHDA and CDR2 as SQIVND (reference sequence). The CDR3 length is 16 residues. J gave up 3 bases and V 5 bases, and 5 bases lay outside the gene matches. DNA of the CDR3: TGTGCCAGTAGTTCAACGACTAGCGGGGGGACAGATACGCAGTATTTT. Residues: CASSSTTSGGTDTQYF.

V usage is TRBV4-2 and J usage is TRBJ2-1; 7 bases line up with TRBD2. This CDR3 comprises 17 residues. The junction had 14 bases not matched to a gene; V was cut back by 0 bases and J by 9 bases. Germline-derived CDR1 and CDR2 are LGHNA and YNFKEQ. The chain's CDR3 is CASSQDDPRGDLGEQFF. In nucleotides, the CDR3 is TGTGCCAGCAGCCAAGATGACCCCCGGGGGGACTTGGGTGAGCAGTTCTTC.

The V gene is TRBV6-5, the J gene TRBJ2-5, with a tentative D call TRBD2 (6 bases). The DNA end favors TRBJ2-7, so the J call may be wrong. CDR1 and CDR2 (germline): MNHEY, SVGAGI. CDR3 size: 14 residues. DNA of the CDR3: TGTGCCAGCAGTTACTCGGGGGGTCGCTACGAGCAGTACTTC. Protein: CASSYSGGRYEQYF.

The chain combines TRBV4-1 with TRBJ2-7; D call uncertain. Germline CDR1 MGHRA, CDR2 YSYEKL. The CDR3 loop spans 13 amino acids. Trimming left V 1 base short and J 0 bases short, with 4 bases between. The chain's CDR3 is CASSQASSYEQYF. CDR3 bases: TGCGCCAGCAGCCAAGCCAGCTCCTACGAGCAGTACTTC.

This clone was recorded once. V gene TRBV27 combines with J gene TRBJ2-5; TRBD1 is a possible D gene (6 bases). Trimming cost V 8 bases and J 5 bases, with 18 bases left between them. Germline V gene data show CDR1 as MNHEY and CDR2 as SMNVEV (reference sequence). This CDR3 spans 14 amino acids. CDR3 sequence reads: CASALTGTGETQYF. As DNA, the CDR3 is TGTGCCAGCGCTCTAACAGGGACGGGGGAGACCCAGTACTTC.

The chain combines TRBV21-1 with TRBJ2-3; no check of the table's D call, TRBD1, against the DNA was made. TRBV21-1 is a pseudogene segment. The CDR3 contains 17 residues. CDR3 coding DNA: TGTGCCAGCAGCACGGGACGGGACAGCCCTAGCACAGATACGCAGTATTTT. Translated: CASSTGRDSPSTDTQYF.

The chain carries TRBV5-4 and TRBJ2-1; 7 bases align to TRBD2. Germline values: CDR1 SGHNT, CDR2 YYREEE (reference sequence). The CDR3 runs 16 residues. V lost 4 bases and J lost 3; bases outside the gene matches: 10. Here the CDR3 DNA reads TGTGCCAGCAGCAAGGGCGGGGAGGGTTTCTACAATGAGCAGTTCTTC. Encoded protein: CASSKGGEGFYNEQFF.

This clone was counted between two and nine times. The sample contains more than one DNA sequence encoding this CDR3. V gene TRBV29-1 combines with J gene TRBJ2-7; TRBD1 matches at 9 bases. Per the germline V gene, CDR1 is SQVTM and CDR2 is ANQGSEA. The junction had 3 bases not matched to a gene; V was cut back by 6 bases and J by 3 bases. The CDR3 sequence is 12 residues long. CDR3 residues: CSVGTGSYEQYF. Written as DNA, the CDR3 is TGCAGCGTCGGGACAGGGAGCTACGAGCAGTACTTC.

V and J are TRBV9 and TRBJ1-2; D is undetermined. The germline V and J ends were trimmed by 5 bases and 0 bases, with 14 bases remaining between them. The CDR3 extends over 15 amino acids. Germline assignment: CDR1 SGDLS and CDR2 YYNGEE. The CDR3 coding sequence is TGTGCCAGCAGTGCCCCGGGTTTAGCTAACTATGGCTACACCTTC. Translated: CASSAPGLANYGYTF.

This sequence joins TRBV23-1 and TRBJ2-7; weak D call: TRBD1 (5 bases). TRBV23-1 falls under the ORF class, with uncertain function. CDR3 length equals 18 residues. V was clipped by 2 bases and J by 5 bases, with 25 bases between them. This CDR3 is CASSQKRTSRDWGHEQYF. CDR3 coding DNA: TGCGCCAGCAGTCAAAAAAGGACCAGTAGGGATTGGGGCCACGAGCAGTACTTC.

The sample holds a few counts of this clone. V and J are TRBV28 and TRBJ1-5; no definite D call. V gave up 6 bases and J gave up 2 bases, with 14 bases separating them. Germline V gene data show CDR1 as MDHEN and CDR2 as SYDVKM. The length of the CDR3 is 15 residues. The CDR3 DNA reads as TGTGCCAGCAGAGAAGGAGTGCTGGGCAATCAGCCCCAGCATTTT. Amino acids: CASREGVLGNQPQHF. The full variable domain, rest sourced from reference TRBV28 and TRBJ1-5, is DVKVTQSSRYLVKRTGEKVFLECVQDMDHENMFWYRQDPGLGLRLIYFSYDVKMKEKGDIPEGYSVSREKKERFSLILESASTNQTSMYLCASREGVLGNQPQHFGDGTRLSIL.

The sample holds a few counts of this clone. The chain uses TRBV25-1 and TRBJ2-1; TRBD2 agrees at 8 bases. Trimming took 1 base from V and 6 from J; bases not matched to a gene: 5. The length of the CDR3 is 15 residues. The V gene's germline CDR1 is MGHDK and CDR2 SYGVNS. DNA of the CDR3: TGTGCCAGCAGTGAATCGGCGGGGGGTTCCAATGAGCAGTTCTTC. Its translation: CASSESAGGSNEQFF.

The CDR3 loop is CASSGDSVFTGELFF. CDR3 nucleotides: TGTGCCAGCAGTGGGGACAGTGTATTTACCGGGGAGCTGTTTTTT. The rearrangement links TRBV2 to TRBJ2-2; TRBD1 aligns across 7 bases. Germline V gives CDR1 SNHLY, CDR2 FYNNEI. V shed 4 bases and J 5 bases; nucleotides not matched to a gene: 7. The CDR3 is 15 residues long.

This clone has only one observation. The chain uses TRBV5-1 and TRBJ2-7, with 7 bases that match TRBD1. This CDR3 is 15 amino acids long. V lost 4 bases, J lost 2 bases, and 9 bases stayed unmatched. In germline, CDR1 is SGHRS, CDR2 YFSETQ. The CDR3 reads CASSHGDREPYEQYF. CDR3 nucleotides: TGCGCCAGCAGCCATGGCGACAGGGAACCCTACGAGCAGTACTTC.

The chain recombines TRBV6-1 with TRBJ1-2, with 10 bases aligning to TRBD1. V was clipped by 7 bases and J by 4 bases; unmatched bases: 6. This CDR3 is built from 14 residues. Germline CDR1 reads MNHNS; CDR2 reads SASEGT. CDR3 bases: TGTGCCAGCACCAGGGACAGGGGCCTCTATGGCTACACCTTC. Translated, it gives CASTRDRGLYGYTF.

V is TRBV5-1 and J is TRBJ2-7; 9 nucleotides match TRBD1. V was pared by 4 bases and J by 6 bases, with 8 bases of the junction left unmatched. CDR3 length equals 14 residues. Germline CDR1 SGHRS, CDR2 YFSETQ. The CDR3 DNA reads TGCGCCAGCAGCGGCGGGGACAGGGTAGGCGAGCAGTACTTC. Translated, it gives CASSGGDRVGEQYF. The whole variable domain, remainder taken from reference TRBV5-1 and TRBJ2-7, is KAGVTQTPRYLIKTRGQQVTLSCSPISGHRSVSWYQQTPGQGLQFLFEYFSETQRNKGNFPGRFSGRQFSNSRSEMNVSTLELGDSALYLCASSGGDRVGEQYFGPGTRLTVT.

The J gene is TRBJ1-1, the V gene TRBV30, with D maybe TRBD1 (6 bases). This CDR3 spans 16 amino acids. The germline V gene has CDR1 GTSNPN and CDR2 SVGIG (reference sequence). Trimming took off 0 bases at V and 0 bases at J, with 14 bases between the two ends. The CDR3 bases are TGTGCCTGGAGTGTACGGAGGACAGCCATGAACACTGAAGCTTTCTTT. It translates to CAWSVRRTAMNTEAFF.

This clone is a singleton in its sample. The CDR3 loop reads CASRAGVNTEAFF. CDR3 in DNA: TGTGCCAGTAGGGCCGGGGTGAACACTGAAGCTTTCTTT. J is TRBJ1-1 and V is TRBV19; D is uncertain. Looked up from germline, CDR1 is LNHDA and CDR2 is SQIVND (reference sequence). Trimming left V 6 bases short and J 0 bases short, with 8 bases between. This CDR3 has 13 amino acids.